This TCR beta chain came from a study of early T cells in non-severe SARS-CoV-2 infection. Study context: The study sequenced bulk RNA from unsorted whole blood, with chains unpaired.

Losses at the gene ends were 3 bases for V and 7 bases for J; bases not matched to a gene: 7. Germline V gene data show CDR1 as KGHSH and CDR2 as LQKENI. The CDR3 sequence is 14 residues long. This clonotype was seen at least ten times. Molecules of cDNA were individually given unique molecular identifiers that were attached to them. One entry per CDR3 protein, called by TCRdb with MiXCR from the 5' RACE reads. The table shows 25,000 to 35,000 distinct CDR3 sequences, with approximately 5.4% occurring only once. The chain joins TRBV18 to TRBJ2-7, with 9 nucleotides matching TRBD2. Sequencing was carried out using whole blood. The receptor comes from an adult who was a healthcare worker with PCR-confirmed SARS-CoV-2 infection or an uninfected control (not recorded which). The CDR3 reads CASSPRGGWKEQYF. The CDR3 DNA follows: TGTGCCAGCTCACCGCGGGGGGGCTGGAAGGAGCAGTACTTC.